The 4 T cell receptor beta chains given below trace back to one sample, sequenced in a study of patients and donors after allogeneic stem cell transplantation (dated by TCRdb to 2018 to 2020). Preparation of the library involved RT-PCR. Sequenced on a NextSeq 550. Through fastp at Q25 and MiXCR, TCRdb rebuilt clones from the public reads, retaining in-frame beta chains. A single entry per CDR3 protein holds the most common genes and DNA from its merged rows. The sample yields about a million distinct CDR3 sequences; more than 15% were counted once. The ten largest account for 5% to 7.5% of the sample. The sequenced sample consisted of blood, either unsorted or a sorted T cell fraction (not recorded which). The origin of the receptors is a human donor who was either an allogeneic HSCT recipient or a stem cell or donor lymphocyte infusion donor (not recorded which). It is not recorded whose cells these are; they may come from a transplant donor.

This clonotype was recorded a few times. A much larger clone is a single base away; this may be a read error. The chain combines TRBV10-3 with TRBJ1-2; D perhaps matches TRBD1 (5 bases). Germline V lookup: CDR1 ENHRY, CDR2 SYGVKD. CDR3 size: 12 residues. Trimming removed 6 bases at V and 4 bases at J, with 9 bases between. CDR3 in amino acids: CAISRDSYGYTF. CDR3 DNA: TGTGCCATCAGCAGAGACAGCTATGGCTACACCTTC.

This clonotype was picked up a small number of times. This chain links TRBV24-1 with TRBJ2-2; no firm D call. Per the germline V gene, CDR1 is KGHDR and CDR2 is SFDVKD. The length of the CDR3 is 13 residues. The ends were cut back, 3 bases at V and 7 bases at J, with 8 bases in the middle. For the CDR3, the DNA is TGTGCCACCAGTGATCCTCGTGTCGGGGAGCTGTTTTTT. Its protein product is CATSDPRVGELFF.

The chain combines TRBV6-1 with TRBJ2-2; possibly TRBD1 or TRBD2 for D (5 bases each). This CDR3 contains 17 residues. Germline V gene lookup returns CDR1 MNHNS and CDR2 SASEGT. Deletions cut 6 bases from V and 2 bases from J, with 19 bases between. In nucleotides, the CDR3 is TGTGCCAGCAGGCGAGGGGTATTCGGGGCAAACACCGGGGAGCTGTTTTTT. Translating gives CASRRGVFGANTGELFF.

In this sample, this clonotype turned up many times. The rearrangement links TRBV20-1 to TRBJ1-3, with D possibly being TRBD1 (5 bases). V lost 3 bases, J lost 3 bases, and 6 bases lay in between. The germline V gene has CDR1 DFQATT and CDR2 SNEGSKA (reference sequence). The CDR3 has 12 amino acids. The CDR3 protein is CSASRVGNTIYF. For the CDR3, the DNA is TGCAGTGCTAGCAGGGTTGGAAACACCATATATTTT.